Listed here is a single T cell receptor (beta chain). Study processing details: Cell counts per sample came from amplifying reference gene primers. TCRdb's copy holds only in-frame clones and misses some; the assay was immunoSEQ multiplex PCR. The V and J calls and clone size are taken from that table; D and trimming were inferred from the DNA. The table has 25,000 to 30,000 clones, roughly nine tenths seen once; the top ten hold around 10%. This sample stems from a study of blood T cell repertoires in COVID-19. Study summary: COVID-19 samples from acute and convalescent phases originated in the United States, Italy and Spain. T cells, B-cell-depleted T cells, or PBMCs supplied cDNA or gDNA.

V was clipped by 3 bases and J by 1 base, with 13 bases between them. Per the germline V gene, CDR1 is SGHKS and CDR2 is YYEKEE (reference sequence). CDR3 length equals 15 residues. This TCR derives from a man in his sixties with acute or convalescent COVID-19. The sample comprised peripheral blood. The J gene is TRBJ1-1, the V gene TRBV5-5; D perhaps matches TRBD1 (5 bases). CDR3 DNA sequence: TGTGCCAGCAGCTCCAAAAGTGGACAGAACACTGAAGCTTTCTTT. Amino acid sequence: CASSSKSGQNTEAFF.